This TCR beta chain derives from a study of technical replicates of blood from several donors. Profiling relied on immunoSEQ multiplex PCR, and the TCRdb table lists in-frame clones only, not all of them. The top ten hold approximately 0.18% of the sample, which has 60,000 or so clones, almost 97% seen once. Germline V gene sequence: CDR1 SEHNR, CDR2 FQNEAQ (reference sequence). With 2 bases removed from V and 0 bases from J, the gap between germline ends came to 10 bases. This CDR3 comprises 16 residues. V gene TRBV7-9 combines with J gene TRBJ2-2; maybe TRBD2 (5 bases). Sequencing was carried out using T cells isolated from PBMCs. The sequence was collected from a human donor in good health. DNA for the CDR3: TGTGCCAGCAGCTTATCGCCCGGGGCGAACACCGGGGAGCTGTTTTTT. Protein: CASSLSPGANTGELFF.